This T cell receptor beta chain is from a study of blood T cell repertoires in COVID-19. Across the whole study: T cells, B-cell-depleted T cells, or PBMCs provided the cDNA or gDNA that served as material.

This CDR3 comprises 15 residues. CDR1 is MNHEY, CDR2 SVGAGI, per germline. V lost 5 bases, J lost 3 bases, and 7 bases stayed unmatched. Produced via immunoSEQ multiplex PCR; TCRdb's table is partial and in-frame only. The repertoire holds about 89,000 clones, with 78% as singletons. The specimen was peripheral blood. This TCR came from a man between 65 and 79 years old with COVID-19, enrolled during active disease. V is TRBV6-5 and J is TRBJ2-7, with TRBD2 identical over 10 bases. The CDR3 nucleotides are TGTGCCAGCAGTCCTCTACTAGCGGGAAGCTACGAGCAGTACTTC. This sequence encodes CASSPLLAGSYEQYF.